The next 5 T cell receptor beta chains were all read from a single sample in a study of identical twins. TCRdb reprocessed the 5' RACE reads with MiXCR, giving one entry per CDR3 protein. Of about 150,000 distinct CDR3 sequences in the sample, roughly 3.2% were seen once. Material for sequencing was memory T cells sorted from blood. Every receptor here comes from a man between 18 and 29 years old in good health.

In its sample, this clonotype was seen many times. V is TRBV5-1 and J is TRBJ2-1; 12 bases are a match to TRBD2. This CDR3 is 16 amino acids long. With 4 bases clipped from V and 5 bases from J, the junction kept 7 bases outside the gene matches. Germline CDR1 and CDR2: SGHRS and YFSETQ. DNA of the CDR3: TGCGCCAGCAGCCCCCTCCTAGCGGGAGGGGACAATGAGCAGTTCTTC. It specifies CASSPLLAGGDNEQFF.

This clonotype has just a few counts. V is TRBV27 and J is TRBJ2-2; D is possibly TRBD2 (5 bases). CDR3 length: 8 residues. Germline CDR1 and CDR2: MNHEY and SMNVEV (reference sequence). The CDR3, as DNA: TGTGGAGGGGGGGAGCTGTTTTTT. This encodes CGGGELFF.

This clonotype was observed many times. The chain is built from TRBV7-2 and TRBJ2-7; possibly TRBD2 for D (7 bases). The CDR3 is 13 residues long. Trimming cost V 6 bases and J 6 bases, with 15 bases left between them. CDR1 is SGHTA and CDR2 is FQGNSA in the germline V gene. DNA for the CDR3: TGTGCCAGCAGGGAAAGGGGGGGCTTCGAGCAGTACTTC. Translated, it gives CASRERGGFEQYF.

This clonotype has more than one count but fewer than ten. The chain combines TRBV20-1 with TRBJ1-5; 10 positions agree with TRBD1. Germline V lookup: CDR1 DFQATT, CDR2 SNEGSKA (reference sequence). The CDR3 runs 13 residues. J was trimmed by 6 bases and V by 6 bases; bases with no gene match: 5. In DNA, the CDR3 is TGCAGTGCGGGGACAGGGGCGACTCAGCCCCAGCATTTT. It specifies CSAGTGATQPQHF.

This clonotype was observed at least ten times. The rearrangement joins TRBV7-2 to TRBJ2-1, with 7 nucleotides matching TRBD1. Germline V gene sequence: CDR1 SGHTA, CDR2 FQGNSA. V was clipped by 1 base and J by 4 bases; unmatched bases: 4. The CDR3 covers 15 residues. The CDR3 is CASSLDGTEYNEQFF. The CDR3 DNA reads TGTGCCAGCAGCTTAGACGGGACAGAATACAATGAGCAGTTCTTC.